The rows below give T cell receptor beta chains drawn from one sample of a study of blood T cell repertoires in COVID-19. TCRdb's table, derived via immunoSEQ multiplex PCR, lists solely in-frame clones and lacks some. The sample has around 140,000 clones; 87% are singletons. Sequenced sample: peripheral blood. These receptor sequences come from a man aged 50-59 years with active COVID-19. The CDR3 runs from the conserved cysteine through the conserved F or W. Each record gives: J gene, clone size, V gene, D gene, CDR3 DNA, CDR3 protein. The D gene is left open where the match is weak. Clone size is given for some rows only: seen once, a few or many times, or a class if the clone is expanded.

>TRBJ1-5|.|TRBV2|.
TGTGCCAGCAGTGACAGGGATGTTCAGCCCCAGCATTTT
CASSDRDVQPQHF
>TRBJ2-2|.|TRBV10-3|.
TGTGCCATCAGTATAGCGGAAAACACCGGGGAGCTGTTTTTT
CAISIAENTGELFF
>TRBJ2-7|.|TRBV6-5|TRBD1
TGTGCCAGCAGTTACTCGTTGGGACAGGGCGCCTACGAGCAGTACTTC
CASSYSLGQGAYEQYF
>TRBJ1-6|.|TRBV2|.
TGTGCCAGCAGTGAAGGCAGGGGACCCCTCCACTTT
CASSEGRGPLHF
>TRBJ2-4|.|TRBV15|TRBD1
TGTGCCACCAGCAGGGATACAGGGGGAGCCAAAAACATTCAGTACTTC
CATSRDTGGAKNIQYF
>TRBJ2-7|.|TRBV2|.
TGTGCCAGCAGTGAAGGGTTTAGGAGGGCGTCTTCCTACGAGCAGTACTTC
CASSEGFRRASSYEQYF
>TRBJ1-4|.|TRBV27|.
TGTGCCAGCAGTGTGGGACTACCAGGTGAAAAACTGTTTTTT
CASSVGLPGEKLFF
>TRBJ1-6|once|TRBV18|.
TGTGCCAGCTCACCACGGCAGGGTGATTCACCCCTCCACTTT
CASSPRQGDSPLHF
>TRBJ2-3|.|TRBV15|TRBD1
TGTGCCACCAGCAGAGATTGGGACAGGGGGAAAGATACGCAGTATTTT
CATSRDWDRGKDTQYF
>TRBJ1-4|.|TRBV19|TRBD1
TGTGCCAGTAGTATCAGGGGGCAGGTGGGAAAACTGTTTTTT
CASSIRGQVGKLFF
>TRBJ2-7|.|TRBV5-1|TRBD1
TGCGCCAGCAGCTTCGGGACAGGGCTGTACGAGCAGTACTTC
CASSFGTGLYEQYF
>TRBJ1-2|few|TRBV7-2|TRBD1
TGTGCCAGCAGCTTTCAGGGGGACTATGGCTACACCTTC
CASSFQGDYGYTF
>TRBJ2-1|.|TRBV2|.
TGTGCCAGCGGGGGGTCCAGCTTTTCCTACAATGAGCAGTTCTTC
CASGGSSFSYNEQFF
>TRBJ2-7|.|TRBV7-9|TRBD2
TGTGCCAGCAGCCTTGGGAGCGGGGGGCGCTCCTACGAGCAGTACTTC
CASSLGSGGRSYEQYF
>TRBJ2-1|.|TRBV7-2|.
TGTGCCAGCAGGATTCGAGGGGGGGCCGATGAGCAGTTCTTC
CASRIRGGADEQFF
>TRBJ2-5|.|TRBV5-8|TRBD2
TGTGCCAGCAGCTTGAACGGGGGGGCGTCCCAGTACTTC
CASSLNGGASQYF
>TRBJ2-7|.|TRBV5-8|.
TGTGCCACCCCACATGTAGGGGGTTCAAAGTACGAGCAGTACTTC
CATPHVGGSKYEQYF
>TRBJ1-2|few|TRBV12-3/TRBV12-4|.
TGTGCCAGCAGTTTGGGCACCCAGTATGGCTACACCTTC
CASSLGTQYGYTF
>TRBJ1-4|.|TRBV7-9|.
TGTGCCAGCAGCTTTGAGGGTGAAAAACTGTTTTTT
CASSFEGEKLFF
>TRBJ1-1|.|TRBV5-1|.
TGCGCCAGCCATAGGGGAAACACTGAAGCTTTCTTT
CASHRGNTEAFF
>TRBJ2-2|.|TRBV5-1|.
TGCGCCAGCAGCTCGAGGACTCCCACCGGGGAGCTGTTTTTT
CASSSRTPTGELFF
>TRBJ1-5|few|TRBV30|.
TGTGCCTGGAGTCATCGAGCGGGCGGTCAGCCCCAGCATTTT
CAWSHRAGGQPQHF
>TRBJ2-1|once|TRBV7-2|TRBD2
TGTGCCAGCAGTGCGACTAGCGGGGGGAACAGGAATGAGCAGTTCTTC
CASSATSGGNRNEQFF